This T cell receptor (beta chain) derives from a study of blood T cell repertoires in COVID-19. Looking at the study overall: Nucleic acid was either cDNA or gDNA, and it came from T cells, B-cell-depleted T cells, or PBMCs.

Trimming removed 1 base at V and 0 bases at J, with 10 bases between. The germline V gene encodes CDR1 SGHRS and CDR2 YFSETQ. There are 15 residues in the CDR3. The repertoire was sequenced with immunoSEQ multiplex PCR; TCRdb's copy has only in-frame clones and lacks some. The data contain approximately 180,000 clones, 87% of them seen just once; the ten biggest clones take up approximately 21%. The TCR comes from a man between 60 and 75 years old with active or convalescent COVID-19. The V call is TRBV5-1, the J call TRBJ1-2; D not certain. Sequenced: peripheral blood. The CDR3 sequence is CASSLSAGANYGYTF. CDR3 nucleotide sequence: TGCGCCAGCAGCTTGTCGGCAGGCGCTAACTATGGCTACACCTTC.